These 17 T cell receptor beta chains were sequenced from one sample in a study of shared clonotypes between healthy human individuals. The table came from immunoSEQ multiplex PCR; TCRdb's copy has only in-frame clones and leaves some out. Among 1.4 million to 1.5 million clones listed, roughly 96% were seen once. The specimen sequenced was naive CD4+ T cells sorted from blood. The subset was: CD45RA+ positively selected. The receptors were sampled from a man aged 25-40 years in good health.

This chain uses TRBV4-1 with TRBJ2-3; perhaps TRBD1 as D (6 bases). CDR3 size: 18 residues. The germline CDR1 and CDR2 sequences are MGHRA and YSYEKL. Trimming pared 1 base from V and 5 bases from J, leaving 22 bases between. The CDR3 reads CASSQGRDIGRRGDTQYF. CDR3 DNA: TGCGCCAGCAGCCAAGGCCGGGACATCGGCCGTCGAGGAGATACGCAGTATTTT.

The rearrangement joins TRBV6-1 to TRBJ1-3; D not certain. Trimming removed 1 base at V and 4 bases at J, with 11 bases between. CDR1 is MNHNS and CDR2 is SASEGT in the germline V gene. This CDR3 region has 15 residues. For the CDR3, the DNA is TGTGCCAGCAGTGAAGTGGCCCTGCAGGGAAACACCATATATTTT. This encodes CASSEVALQGNTIYF.

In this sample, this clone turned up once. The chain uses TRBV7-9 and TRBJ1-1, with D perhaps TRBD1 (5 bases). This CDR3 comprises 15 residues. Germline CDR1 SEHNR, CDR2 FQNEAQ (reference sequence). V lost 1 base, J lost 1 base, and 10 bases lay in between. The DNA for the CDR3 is TGTGCCAGCAGCTTAGAAGGGGTTGGGAACACTGAAGCTTTCTTT. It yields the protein CASSLEGVGNTEAFF.

In nucleotides, the CDR3 is TGTGCCAGCTCACCGTTCCCTCAAACTGAAGCTTTCTTT. It specifies CASSPFPQTEAFF. The genes are TRBV18 and TRBJ1-1; unclear D gene. From germline, CDR1 is KGHSH and CDR2 LQKENI. This CDR3 is built from 13 residues. V was pared by 3 bases and J by 5 bases, with 10 bases between.

CDR3 sequence: CAWTPQGGVSQPQHF. The CDR3 coding sequence is TGTGCCTGGACTCCTCAGGGCGGTGTGAGTCAGCCCCAGCATTTT. This rearrangement joins TRBV30 to TRBJ1-5; perhaps TRBD1 as D (5 bases). V was cut by 4 bases and J by 6 bases, with 19 bases left in between. This CDR3 contains 15 residues. In germline, CDR1 is GTSNPN, CDR2 SVGIG (reference sequence).

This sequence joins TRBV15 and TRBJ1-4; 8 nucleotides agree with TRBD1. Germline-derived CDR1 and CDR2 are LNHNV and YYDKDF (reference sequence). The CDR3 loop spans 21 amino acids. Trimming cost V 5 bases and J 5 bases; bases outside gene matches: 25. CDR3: CATSRVQKIQGGASPNEKLFF. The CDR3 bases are TGTGCCACCAGCCGAGTCCAGAAAATACAGGGGGGCGCCTCCCCGAATGAAAAACTGTTTTTT.

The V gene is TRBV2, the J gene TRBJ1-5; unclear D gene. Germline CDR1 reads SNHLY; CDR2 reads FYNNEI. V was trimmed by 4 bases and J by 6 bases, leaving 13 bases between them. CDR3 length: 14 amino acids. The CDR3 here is CASSGPSYGQPQHF. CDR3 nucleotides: TGTGCCAGCAGTGGCCCCAGTTACGGTCAGCCCCAGCATTTT.

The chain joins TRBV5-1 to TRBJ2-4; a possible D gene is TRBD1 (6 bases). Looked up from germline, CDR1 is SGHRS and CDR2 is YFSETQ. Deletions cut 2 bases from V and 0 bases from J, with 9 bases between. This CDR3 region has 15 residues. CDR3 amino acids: CASSFGQTAKNIQYF. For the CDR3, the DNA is TGCGCCAGCAGCTTTGGACAGACAGCCAAAAACATTCAGTACTTC.

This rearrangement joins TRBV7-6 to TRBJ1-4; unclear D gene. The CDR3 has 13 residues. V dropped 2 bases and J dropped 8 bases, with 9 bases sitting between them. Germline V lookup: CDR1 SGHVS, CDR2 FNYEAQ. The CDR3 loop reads CASSLPRGEKLFF. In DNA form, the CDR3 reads TGTGCCAGCAGCTTACCTCGTGGAGAAAAACTGTTTTTT.

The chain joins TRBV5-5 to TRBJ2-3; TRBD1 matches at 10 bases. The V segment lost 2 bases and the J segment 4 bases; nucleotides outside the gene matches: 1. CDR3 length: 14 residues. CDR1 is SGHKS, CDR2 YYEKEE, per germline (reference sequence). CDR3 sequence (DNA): TGTGCCAGCAGCTTCGGACAGGGGGCAGATACGCAGTATTTT. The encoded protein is CASSFGQGADTQYF.

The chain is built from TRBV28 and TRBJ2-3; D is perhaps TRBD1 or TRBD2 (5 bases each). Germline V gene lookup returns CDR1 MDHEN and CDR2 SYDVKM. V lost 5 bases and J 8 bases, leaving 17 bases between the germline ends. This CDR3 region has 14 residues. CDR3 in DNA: TGTGCCAGCAGTCTCACGGGACCACAAGGTACGCAGTATTTT. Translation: CASSLTGPQGTQYF.

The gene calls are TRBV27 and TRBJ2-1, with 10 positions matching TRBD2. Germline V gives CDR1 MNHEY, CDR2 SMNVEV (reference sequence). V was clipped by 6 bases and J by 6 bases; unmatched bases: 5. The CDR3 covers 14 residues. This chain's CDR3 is CASRRTSGSNEQFF. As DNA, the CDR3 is TGTGCCAGCAGAAGGACTAGCGGTTCCAATGAGCAGTTCTTC.

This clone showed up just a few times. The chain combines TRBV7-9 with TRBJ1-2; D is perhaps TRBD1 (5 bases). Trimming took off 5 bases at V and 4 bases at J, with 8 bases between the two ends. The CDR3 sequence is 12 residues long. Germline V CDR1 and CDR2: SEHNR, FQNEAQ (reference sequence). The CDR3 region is CASSQGPYGYTF. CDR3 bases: TGTGCCAGCAGCCAGGGACCCTATGGCTACACCTTC. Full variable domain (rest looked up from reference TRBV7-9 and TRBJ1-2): DTGVSQNPRHKITKRGQNVTFRCDPISEHNRLYWYRQTLGQGPEFLTYFQNEAQLEKSRLLSDRFSAERPKGSFSTLEIQRTEQGDSAMYLCASSQGPYGYTFGSGTRLTVV.

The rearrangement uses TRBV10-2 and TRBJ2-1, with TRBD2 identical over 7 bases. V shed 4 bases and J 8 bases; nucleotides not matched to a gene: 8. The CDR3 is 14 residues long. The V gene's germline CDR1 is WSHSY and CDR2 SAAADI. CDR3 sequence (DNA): TGCGCCAGCAGTGGGCTAGCGGCCTTCGATGAGCAGTTCTTC. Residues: CASSGLAAFDEQFF.

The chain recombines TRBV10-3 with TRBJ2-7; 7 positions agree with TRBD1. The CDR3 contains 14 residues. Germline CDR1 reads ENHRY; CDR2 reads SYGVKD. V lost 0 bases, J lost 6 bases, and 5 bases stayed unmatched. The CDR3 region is CAISESIDRVEQYF. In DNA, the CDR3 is TGTGCCATCAGTGAGTCCATCGACAGGGTCGAGCAGTACTTC.

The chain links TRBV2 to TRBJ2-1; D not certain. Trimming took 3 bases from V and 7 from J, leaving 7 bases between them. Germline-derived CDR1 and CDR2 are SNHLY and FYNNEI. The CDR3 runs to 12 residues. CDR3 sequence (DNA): TGTGCCAGCAGTGATTTGGGGAATGAGCAGTTCTTC. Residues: CASSDLGNEQFF.

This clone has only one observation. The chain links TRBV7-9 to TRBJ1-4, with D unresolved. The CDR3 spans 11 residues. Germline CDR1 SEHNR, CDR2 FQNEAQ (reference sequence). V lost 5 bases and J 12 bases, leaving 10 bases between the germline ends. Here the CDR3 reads CASSPGPELFF. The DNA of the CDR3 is TGTGCCAGCAGCCCTGGACCCGAACTGTTTTTT.